This T cell receptor beta chain comes out of a study of T cells in Graves' hyperthyroidism and ophthalmopathy (dated by TCRdb to between 2018 and 2020). Background on the whole study: Peripheral blood was sampled at the time of initial diagnosis, prior to any treatment. Following sampling, methimazole starting at 30 mg daily was given to hyperthyroidism patients, and high-dose intravenous methylprednisolone was given to ophthalmopathy patients. In addition, the study compared T-cell repertoires in thyroid tissue and in blood from roughly 6 Graves' hyperthyroidism patients. For training and testing, the 100 patients in the discovery cohort were randomly divided in a 7:3 ratio. A discovery cohort of about 96 patients, roughly 45 with Graves' ophthalmopathy and fewer than 65 with stable Graves' hyperthyroidism, was used to find distinguishing TCR V-J signatures. TCR Vbeta CDR3 sequencing of some 140 peripheral blood samples (43 ophthalmopathy, under 80 hyperthyroidism and roughly 17 progressor patients) is reported in the paper. Whether ophthalmopathy could be predicted prospectively was tested in an independent validation cohort made up of fewer than 20 hyperthyroidism patients plus 17 patients who later progressed to ophthalmopathy.

Amplification of TCR beta CDR3 regions was carried out from RNA transcripts. The first round of RT-PCR for the TCR CDR3 was performed with the HTBI primer set and the Qiagen OneStep RT-PCR kit. The libraries were constructed in a second round of multiplex PCR and then size-selected and purified. The libraries were sequenced on an Illumina HiSeq2000 using paired-end 100 bp reads. Under the source paper's analysis protocol: Raw data were processed with SOAPnuke, discarding reads with adapters, uncalled bases, mean Phred below 15, or no exact constant-primer or identifier match. High-quality paired reads were merged using COPE v1.2.5, and each unique nucleotide sequence was defined as a clonotype. Clonotypes were aligned to IMGT TRBV, TRBD and TRBJ reference segments using MiTCR v1.1. Only V-J combinations with frequency above 0.0001, covering 99.2% of repertoires, were analysed. A TCS score was defined as the ratio between F50 (clonal expansion) and ExV (chaos), using BLOSUM62-based TCRdist between CDR3 peptides within each V-J. Welch's t-statistics and random forest reduced several hundred V-J features to 10 to 15, which were used in a naive Bayes classifier (R e1071). TCRdb took the public reads, trimmed them with fastp at Q25, ran MiXCR for clone calling and kept in-frame beta chains. Rows matching on CDR3 protein sequence are summarized as one entry with the most common DNA and genes. These V and J calls originate from TCRdb's pipeline instead of the authors' own analysis. Present in this sample are 490,000 or so distinct CDR3 sequences, roughly 21% of which were seen just once. Over 45% of the sample is in the top ten clones.

The study at large found these results: Ophthalmopathy was separated from stable hyperthyroidism by a 13 V-J signature model, with just over 85% sensitivity and around 81% specificity obtained in cross-validation and 80%/75% obtained in testing. Most expanded thyroid clonotypes (frequency above 0.001) were also detected in blood, suggesting blood repertoires may reflect thyroid immune responses. No statistical method was used to set the sample size in advance, and investigators knew the group allocation. In validation, the model predicted progression to ophthalmopathy with over 60% sensitivity and around 72% specificity, a median of about 6.7 months before onset.

Moderately to severely active disease, a Clinical Activity Score of at least 3, a NOSPECS grade of at least 4, and a duration under 3 months were present in ophthalmopathy patients. Patients with uncontrolled infections, other autoimmune diseases, pregnancy or lactation were excluded. Clinical symptoms, serum thyroxine and TRAb, thyroid ultrasound, and orbital computed tomography formed the basis for the diagnoses. PBMCs were separated from over 9 ml of fresh peripheral blood using Ficoll-Paque density gradient centrifugation. Trizol reagent was used to extract total RNA, and RNA quality was then checked on an Agilent 2100 Bioanalyzer. Comment on this clonotype: No cognate antigen has been identified for it. Base quality data are lacking; no much larger clone is found one base away.

The junction shows trimming of 5 bases on V and 4 bases on J, and the gene matches do not reach 4 bases of it. The germline V gene (reference sequence) yields DFQATT for CDR1 and SNEGSKA for CDR2. The CDR3 sequence holds 13 residues, the cysteine and phenylalanine included. Only the CDR3 portion is preserved as DNA: 39 bases, with reading frame beginning at the first base. Here the chain combines TRBV20-1 and TRBJ2-5; 10 central nucleotides agree with TRBD1. This receptor was taken from a man between 35 and 55 years old with Graves' ophthalmopathy. Sequenced: blood. The DNA sequence is as follows: TGCAGTGCTGGGACAGGGGTCGGAGAGACCCAGTACTTC. Translation gives CSAGTGVGETQYF.